One and the same sample provided the 10 T cell receptor beta chains below, sequenced in a study of OX40 agonist ivuxolimab in advanced cancers. This table comes from immunoSEQ multiplex PCR, and its TCRdb copy is limited to in-frame clones, with some not included. Of 60,000 to 85,000 clones listed, 89% are singletons. The material sequenced was CD4+ or CD8+ T cells sorted from blood, taken in a trial of the OX40 agonist ivuxolimab. The receptors were gathered from an adult with an advanced solid tumor such as melanoma, head and neck, liver or kidney cancer.

This clone came up many times. The V call is TRBV27, the J call TRBJ1-4, with a possible D match to TRBD1 (6 bases). The V gene lost 5 bases and the J gene lost 8 bases, with 18 bases spanning the gap. Germline V lookup: CDR1 MNHEY, CDR2 SMNVEV (reference sequence). The CDR3 totals 15 residues. In DNA form, the CDR3 reads TGTGCCAGCAGTATCCAGGGGCTTAGGGGGGAAAAACTGTTTTTT. This sequence encodes CASSIQGLRGEKLFF.

This chain links TRBV2 with TRBJ1-4; a possible D gene is TRBD1 (6 bases). The V end was cut by 8 bases, the J end by 3 bases, with 13 bases between. Germline-derived CDR1 and CDR2 are SNHLY and FYNNEI. The CDR3 totals 14 residues. DNA for the CDR3: TGTGCCAGCCAGGGGTCGAGGGCTAATGAAAAACTGTTTTTT. Encoded protein: CASQGSRANEKLFF.

The chain is built from TRBV30 and TRBJ1-1, with D possibly matching TRBD1 (6 bases). There are 13 residues in the CDR3. The germline V gene encodes CDR1 GTSNPN and CDR2 SVGIG (reference sequence). Trimming took off 0 bases at V and 4 bases at J, with 9 bases between the two ends. CDR3 in DNA: TGTGCCTGGAGTGTTATAGGGGGCACTGAAGCTTTCTTT. Amino acid sequence: CAWSVIGGTEAFF.

The chain joins TRBV5-4 to TRBJ2-5; D is perhaps TRBD1 (6 bases). The CDR3 has 14 amino acids. Deletions cut 1 base from V and 2 bases from J, with 9 bases between. Germline V gene lookup returns CDR1 SGHNT and CDR2 YYREEE (reference sequence). CDR3 sequence reads: CASSLTGPQETQYF. As DNA, the CDR3 is TGTGCCAGCAGCTTGACAGGGCCGCAAGAGACCCAGTACTTC.

The chain has TRBV29-1 and TRBJ2-5, with 12 bases that match TRBD2. CDR3 size: 15 residues. Germline V gives CDR1 SQVTM, CDR2 ANQGSEA. V lost 3 bases, J lost 5 bases, and 7 bases stayed unmatched. CDR3 in amino acids: CSVELAGGRRETQYF. The CDR3 nucleotides are TGCAGCGTTGAGCTAGCGGGGGGGAGAAGGGAGACCCAGTACTTC.

The rearrangement joins TRBV6-5 to TRBJ1-1; D unclear. CDR3 length: 13 residues. V lost 0 bases, J lost 5 bases, and 7 bases lay in between. From germline, CDR1 is MNHEY and CDR2 SVGAGI. This CDR3 is CASSYSIQTEAFF. The CDR3 nucleotides read TGTGCCAGCAGTTACTCGATACAGACTGAAGCTTTCTTT.

V usage is TRBV7-9 and J usage is TRBJ2-3; no firm D call. Germline CDR1 and CDR2: SEHNR and FQNEAQ (reference sequence). The ends were cut back, 3 bases at V and 2 bases at J, with 12 bases in the middle. This CDR3 has 15 amino acids. CDR3 residues: CASSFKIGSTDTQYF. The CDR3 DNA reads as TGTGCCAGCAGCTTTAAAATTGGGTCCACAGATACGCAGTATTTT.

This rearrangement joins TRBV30 to TRBJ1-1; D gene unclear. The CDR3 runs to 13 residues. V was pared by 0 bases and J by 4 bases, with 9 bases between. Germline-derived CDR1 and CDR2 are GTSNPN and SVGIG (reference sequence). CDR3 bases: TGTGCCTGGAGTGTTCAGGTATTCACTGAAGCTTTCTTT. Encoded protein: CAWSVQVFTEAFF.

The rearrangement joins TRBV7-8 to TRBJ1-5, with TRBD1 matching over 7 bases. The germline gives CDR1 SGHVS, CDR2 FQNEAQ. J was trimmed by 4 bases and V by 3 bases; bases with no gene match: 9. The CDR3 runs 16 residues. CDR3 DNA: TGTGCCAGCAGCTTTAGGACAGGTGAGGGTAATCAGCCCCAGCATTTT. Protein: CASSFRTGEGNQPQHF.

This chain connects TRBV6-6 to TRBJ1-5; D is possibly TRBD1 (6 bases). Germline V lookup: CDR1 MNHNY, CDR2 SVGAGI (reference sequence). This CDR3 is 14 amino acids long. The V gene lost 10 bases and the J gene lost 3 bases, with 16 bases spanning the gap. Written as DNA, the CDR3 is TGTGCCATTAGGGGGGAGACACACAATCAGCCCCAGCATTTT. It encodes CAIRGETHNQPQHF.